This TCR beta chain was identified during a study of cytomegalovirus exposure and HLA in healthy donors. The germline gives CDR1 SGHVS, CDR2 FQNEAQ. The ends lost 10 bases at V and 8 bases at J; junction bases unmatched: 7. This CDR3 region has 11 residues. Study-level points and caveats: Rare TCR sequences predominated, though certain public TCRs were found in many donors. In vitro experiments confirmed that three CMV-associated chains were specific for CMV antigens.

With respect to this clone: Its antigen remains unknown.

The repertoire was sequenced with immunoSEQ multiplex PCR; TCRdb's copy has only in-frame clones and lacks some. The sample includes roughly 250,000 clones, around 85% of them seen just once. This receptor was obtained from a woman under 40 in good health and CMV-seropositive. Sequenced: PBMCs. The chain carries TRBV7-8 and TRBJ1-2; 7 nucleotides agree with TRBD1. The CDR3 coding sequence is TGTGCCACCACGGCAGGGGGAGGCTACACCTTC. The encoded protein is CATTAGGGYTF.